This T cell receptor (beta chain) originates from a study of blood T cell repertoires in COVID-19. Looking at the study overall: Samples representing acute and convalescent COVID-19 were sourced from the United States, Italy and Spain. In each case, the material was cDNA or gDNA derived from T cells, B-cell-depleted T cells, or PBMCs.

The CDR3 sequence is 12 residues long. The V and J ends lost 6 bases and 5 bases respectively, with 10 bases between them. Per the authors' pipeline: Reference gene primer amplification gave estimated nucleated cell counts. Profiled with immunoSEQ multiplex PCR; TCRdb holds only in-frame clones, not every one. The V and J calls and clone size are taken from that table; D and trimming were inferred from the DNA. Of about 140,000 clones in the sample, about 87% were seen once. The receptor was isolated from a woman over 75 with acute or convalescent COVID-19. Sequenced material: peripheral blood. The rearrangement joins TRBV12-3 or TRBV12-4 to TRBJ1-1; tentative D call: TRBD1 (6 bases). This CDR3 is CASRHRETEAFF. The CDR3 nucleotides read TGTGCCAGCAGGCACAGGGAGACTGAAGCTTTCTTT.